This T cell receptor (beta chain) originates from a study of shared clonotypes between healthy human individuals. The CDR3 totals 14 residues. Germline CDR1 and CDR2: MNHEY and SMNVEV (reference sequence). Study-wide findings and caveats: Sampling was confined to blood; repertoires within tissues likely differ. The study's rarefaction showed incomplete sorted-subset sequencing despite large depth.

Comment on this clone: What it binds is unknown.

Per the study methods: Filtering of immunoSEQ junctional sequences could not match full-length read filtering. Only in-frame clones appear in the TCRdb table, and some are missing; sequencing was by immunoSEQ multiplex PCR. V and J calls and clone size come straight from that table; D and trimming were deduced from the DNA. The sample carries hundreds of thousands of clones, 96% recorded once. Into CD45RA+ naive and CD45RA-negative memory subsets, the CD4+ cells were split. The chain is built from TRBV27 and TRBJ2-5; D not certain. Matching the DNA end better, TRBJ2-7 makes the J call doubtful. The sequenced material came from naive CD4+ T cells sorted from blood. The subset here: CD45RA+ positively selected. The receptor was isolated from a woman in her 30s in good health. CDR3 protein: CASSLRGLSYEQYF. The CDR3 DNA reads as TGTGCCAGCAGTTTGAGAGGATTGTCTTACGAGCAGTACTTC.